A single sample is the source of the 18 T cell receptor beta chains below, sequenced in a study of T-cell reconstitution after alpha-beta-depleted transplantation in children. Preparing the TCRbeta library involved the use of unique molecular identifiers. TCRdb re-derived calls from the PCR reads in MiXCR, one entry per CDR3 protein. The top ten clones hold about 2.6% of a sample with some 240,000 distinct CDR3 sequences, more than 10% of them seen once. Source: PBMCs from the stem cell graft donor, taken from the stem cell graft. These receptor sequences come from a human donor who donated a stem cell graft to a child with acute lymphoblastic leukemia.

This clonotype was detected ten times or more. The chain has TRBV15 and TRBJ2-1; 10 bases line up with TRBD2. After removal of 5 bases from V and 9 bases from J, the junction contained 10 bases not matched to a gene. Germline CDR1 is LNHNV and CDR2 is YYDKDF (reference sequence). The CDR3 is 15 residues long. This CDR3 reads CATSGISGGRSEQFF. DNA for the CDR3: TGTGCCACCAGCGGAATTAGCGGGGGGCGGAGTGAGCAGTTCTTC.

This clonotype occurred a few times. As DNA, the CDR3 is TGCGCCAGCAGCTTGGACCCGACCGGGACAGGGGGCCTTACCGGGGAGCTGTTTTTT. It codes for CASSLDPTGTGGLTGELFF. The genes are TRBV5-1 and TRBJ2-2, with TRBD1 matching 12 bases. The CDR3 consists of 19 residues. V dropped 0 bases and J dropped 5; count of bases not matched to a gene: 11. CDR1 SGHRS and CDR2 YFSETQ come from the germline V gene.

This clonotype was seen repeatedly, ten times or more. The chain couples TRBV20-1 to TRBJ1-1, with D tentatively TRBD1 (6 bases). CDR1 DFQATT and CDR2 SNEGSKA come from the germline V gene (reference sequence). This CDR3 is built from 15 residues. Trimming cost V 2 bases and J 0 bases, with 13 bases left between them. CDR3 sequence reads: CSARSTGLLNTEAFF. The DNA of the CDR3 is TGCAGTGCTAGATCAACAGGGCTGCTGAACACTGAAGCTTTCTTT.

This clonotype came up many times. J is TRBJ1-1 and V is TRBV20-1; no clear D. Germline assignment: CDR1 DFQATT and CDR2 SNEGSKA (reference sequence). This CDR3 is 13 amino acids long. Trimming cost V 6 bases and J 1 base, with 12 bases left between them. The CDR3 loop reads CSAPGQANTEAFF. CDR3 bases: TGCAGTGCGCCGGGTCAGGCGAACACTGAAGCTTTCTTT.

This clonotype was counted many times. This chain uses TRBV5-5 with TRBJ2-2, with a weak D call TRBD1 (6 bases). Per the germline V gene, CDR1 is SGHKS and CDR2 is YYEKEE (reference sequence). The V gene lost 6 bases and the J gene lost 6 bases, with 18 bases spanning the gap. The CDR3 is 15 amino acids. In DNA, the CDR3 is TGTGCCAGCACAATACCGGGACATAATTCCGGGGAGCTGTTTTTT. Its translation is CASTIPGHNSGELFF.

This clonotype was seen repeatedly, ten times or more. The chain recombines TRBV2 with TRBJ1-2; D call uncertain. CDR3 size: 10 residues. CDR1 is SNHLY and CDR2 is FYNNEI in the germline V gene. Trimming pared 3 bases from V and 8 bases from J, leaving 4 bases between. This CDR3 reads CASSERGYTF. Here the CDR3 DNA reads TGTGCCAGCAGTGAGCGCGGCTACACCTTC. Complete variable domain (other parts from reference TRBV2 and TRBJ1-2): EPEVTQTPSHQVTQMGQEVILRCVPISNHLYFYWYRQILGQKVEFLVSFYNNEISEKSEIFDDQFSVERPDGSNFTLKIRSTKLEDSAMYFCASSERGYTFGSGTRLTVV.

A remark on this clonotype: A much larger clone differs by one base, so this may be a read error. The chain recombines TRBV28 with TRBJ2-5; 10 bases map to TRBD1. The CDR3 is 15 amino acids. Germline CDR1 and CDR2: MDHEN and SYDVKM. V gave up 3 bases and J gave up 5 bases; unmatched junction bases: 6. This chain's CDR3 is CASSFGQGERETQYF. CDR3 nucleotides: TGTGCCAGCAGTTTCGGACAGGGGGAGCGTGAGACCCAGTACTTC. Variable domain in full (rest from reference TRBV28 and TRBJ2-5): DVKVTQSSRYLVKRTGEKVFLECVQDMDHENMFWYRQDPGLGLRLIYFSYDVKMKEKGDIPEGYSVSREKKERFSLILESASTNQTSMYLCASSFGQGERETQYFGPGTRLLVL.

V is TRBV20-1 and J is TRBJ2-3, with D perhaps being TRBD1 or TRBD2 (5 bases each). The CDR3 contains 14 residues. Germline assignment: CDR1 DFQATT and CDR2 SNEGSKA (reference sequence). V was clipped by 7 bases and J by 2 bases, with 16 bases between them. CDR3 coding DNA: TGCAGTGGTCTCCGGGACCGCCTCACAGATACGCAGTATTTT. Translation gives CSGLRDRLTDTQYF.

This clonotype has a count of ten or more. The chain carries TRBV27 and TRBJ1-6, with D possibly TRBD1 on 5 matching bases. The CDR3 is 12 residues long. The germline V gene has CDR1 MNHEY and CDR2 SMNVEV (reference sequence). Trimming removed 4 bases from V and 16 bases from J, with 14 bases in between. CDR3 sequence: CASSSLGGLLHF. The CDR3 nucleotides read TGTGCCAGCAGTTCCCTCGGGGGACTTCTCCACTTT.

The table lists this clonotype with many counts. The V call is TRBV3-1, the J call TRBJ2-6; D not certain. Germline V lookup: CDR1 LGHDT, CDR2 YNNKEL (reference sequence). This CDR3 has 14 residues. V shed 4 bases and J shed 3 bases, with 7 bases lying between them. The CDR3 region has the DNA TGTGCCAGCAGCCTCTCAGGTGGGGCCAACGTCCTGACTTTC. It encodes CASSLSGGANVLTF.

A word on this clonotype: Since a much larger clone is just one base distant, this may be a read error. This chain links TRBV20-1 with TRBJ1-5; 7 bases are a match to TRBD1. The CDR3 contains 14 residues. Germline CDR1 is DFQATT and CDR2 is SNEGSKA (reference sequence). Trimming cost V 5 bases and J 4 bases; bases outside gene matches: 8. CDR3 sequence reads: CSAFEPGGNQPQHF. CDR3 bases: TGCAGTGCTTTCGAGCCAGGGGGAAATCAGCCCCAGCATTTT.

This clonotype was observed many times. The chain combines TRBV9 with TRBJ1-1, with D unclear. The CDR3 loop spans 14 amino acids. Between the trimmed V and J ends, which lost 2 bases and 0 bases, there was a span of 8 bases. In germline, CDR1 is SGDLS, CDR2 YYNGEE. CDR3 coding DNA: TGTGCCAGCAGCGTGGCCGCCATGAACACTGAAGCTTTCTTT. This codes for CASSVAAMNTEAFF.

This clonotype has just a few counts. The rearrangement links TRBV6-1 to TRBJ2-5; D ambiguous. V lost 2 bases, J lost 9 bases, and 10 bases lay in between. Germline V CDR1 and CDR2: MNHNS, SASEGT. The CDR3 has 12 amino acids. The CDR3 region is CASSEFRYPQYF. The CDR3 DNA reads as TGTGCCAGCAGTGAATTTCGGTACCCCCAGTACTTC.

The V and J genes are TRBV12-3 or TRBV12-4 and TRBJ2-4; 8 nucleotides agree with TRBD2. This CDR3 region has 16 residues. V dropped 6 bases and J dropped 0; count of bases not matched to a gene: 7. The DNA for the CDR3 is TGTGCCAGCAGGTCCGGGGGGGGGTTAGCCAAAAACATTCAGTACTTC. Protein product: CASRSGGGLAKNIQYF.

This clonotype was picked up many times. The V and J genes are TRBV7-9 and TRBJ1-1; D not certain. V lost 3 bases to trimming and J lost 4 bases, with 15 bases between them. Germline V lookup: CDR1 SEHNR, CDR2 FQNEAQ (reference sequence). This CDR3 is built from 15 residues. CDR3 DNA sequence: TGTGCCAGCAGCTTGGTAAAAGTGAGGTCCACTGAAGCTTTCTTT. Its protein product is CASSLVKVRSTEAFF.

The V gene is TRBV2, the J gene TRBJ2-1; 8 bases are shared with TRBD1. After removal of 9 bases from V and 1 base from J, the junction contained 8 bases not matched to a gene. CDR1 and CDR2 (germline): SNHLY, FYNNEI. The CDR3 extends over 15 amino acids. The chain's CDR3 is CARGVGQESYNEQFF. Written as DNA, the CDR3 is TGTGCCAGAGGTGTGGGACAGGAATCCTACAATGAGCAGTTCTTC.

A single count supports this clonotype. A much larger clonotype is one base distant, so this may be a read error. Without the conserved terminal phenylalanine or tryptophan, this CDR3 likely stems from a read error. CDR3 nucleotides: TGCAGCGTTGATGCGGGAGTTATAGATACGCAGTATTTG. As protein: CSVDAGVIDTQYL. The gene calls are TRBV29-1 and TRBJ2-3; 7 positions match TRBD2. J gave up 5 bases and V 3 bases, and 5 bases lay outside the gene matches. Germline V CDR1 and CDR2: SQVTM, ANQGSEA. The CDR3 extends over 13 amino acids.

This clonotype has more than one count but fewer than ten. The rearrangement uses TRBV12-3 or TRBV12-4 and TRBJ2-7; 7 bases match TRBD2. This CDR3 spans 16 amino acids. V lost 5 bases, J lost 5 bases, and 15 bases stayed unmatched. CDR3 coding DNA: TGTGCCAGCAGTACCGTTTTCGCGGGGGTTCTAAACGAGCAGTACTTC. Residues: CASSTVFAGVLNEQYF.